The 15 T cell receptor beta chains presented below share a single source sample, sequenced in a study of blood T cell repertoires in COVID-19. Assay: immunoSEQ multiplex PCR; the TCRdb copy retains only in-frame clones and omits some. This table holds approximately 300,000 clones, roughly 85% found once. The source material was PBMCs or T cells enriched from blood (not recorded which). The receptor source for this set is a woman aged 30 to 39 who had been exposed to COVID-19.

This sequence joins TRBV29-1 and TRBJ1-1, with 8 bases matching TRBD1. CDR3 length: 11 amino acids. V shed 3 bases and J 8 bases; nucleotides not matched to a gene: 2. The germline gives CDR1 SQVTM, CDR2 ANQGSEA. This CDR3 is CSVDRDREAFF. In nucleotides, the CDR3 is TGCAGCGTTGACCGGGACAGGGAAGCTTTCTTT.

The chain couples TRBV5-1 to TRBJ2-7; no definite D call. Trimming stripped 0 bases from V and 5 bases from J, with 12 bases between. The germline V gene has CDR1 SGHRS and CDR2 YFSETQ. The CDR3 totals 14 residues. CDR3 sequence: CASSLDRGVDEQYF. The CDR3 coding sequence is TGCGCCAGCAGCTTGGACCGCGGAGTCGACGAGCAGTACTTC.

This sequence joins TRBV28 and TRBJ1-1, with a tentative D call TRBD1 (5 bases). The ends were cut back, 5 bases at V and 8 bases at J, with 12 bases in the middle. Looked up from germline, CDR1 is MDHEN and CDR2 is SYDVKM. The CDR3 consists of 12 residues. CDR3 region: CASSPNRYEAFF. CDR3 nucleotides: TGTGCCAGCAGTCCAAACAGGTACGAAGCTTTCTTT.

This chain's CDR3 is CASSSRGGKDTEAFF. The CDR3 DNA is TGTGCCAGTTCTTCAAGGGGGGGTAAGGACACTGAAGCTTTCTTT. The J gene is TRBJ1-1, the V gene TRBV19, with D maybe TRBD1 (6 bases). This CDR3 is built from 15 residues. The germline V gene encodes CDR1 LNHDA and CDR2 SQIVND (reference sequence). V lost 8 bases, J lost 3 bases, and 19 bases lay in between.

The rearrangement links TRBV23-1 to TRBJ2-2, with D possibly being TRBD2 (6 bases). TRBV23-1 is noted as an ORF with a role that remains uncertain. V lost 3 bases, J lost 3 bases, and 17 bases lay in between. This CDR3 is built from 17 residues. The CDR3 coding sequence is TGCGCCAGCAGTCATACGGCGGGAAATAGGTACACCGGGGAGCTGTTTTTT. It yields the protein CASSHTAGNRYTGELFF.

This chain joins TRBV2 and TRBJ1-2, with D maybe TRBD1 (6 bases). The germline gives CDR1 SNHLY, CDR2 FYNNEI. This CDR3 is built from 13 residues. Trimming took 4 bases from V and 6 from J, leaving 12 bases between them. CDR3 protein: CASSVGAQNGYTF. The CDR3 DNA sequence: TGTGCCAGCAGTGTGGGGGCGCAAAATGGCTACACCTTC.

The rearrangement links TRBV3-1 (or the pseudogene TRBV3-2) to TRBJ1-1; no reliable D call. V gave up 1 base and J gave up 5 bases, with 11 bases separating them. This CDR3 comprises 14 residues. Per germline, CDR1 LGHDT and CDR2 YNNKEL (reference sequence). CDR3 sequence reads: CASSQVVGGTEAFF. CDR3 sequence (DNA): TGTGCCAGCAGCCAAGTGGTAGGCGGGACTGAAGCTTTCTTT.

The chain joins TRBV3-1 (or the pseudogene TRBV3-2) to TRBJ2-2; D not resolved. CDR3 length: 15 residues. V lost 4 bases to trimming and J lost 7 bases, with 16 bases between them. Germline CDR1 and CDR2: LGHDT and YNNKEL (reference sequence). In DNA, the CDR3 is TGTGCCAGCAGCCTTGGTGGCAGGATGAACGGGGAGCTGTTTTTT. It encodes CASSLGGRMNGELFF.

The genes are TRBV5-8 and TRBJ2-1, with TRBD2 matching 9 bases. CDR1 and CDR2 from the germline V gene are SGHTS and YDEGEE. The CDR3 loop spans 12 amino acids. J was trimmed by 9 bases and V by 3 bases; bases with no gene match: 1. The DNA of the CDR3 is TGTGCCAGCAGCTATAGCGGGAGTGAGCAGTTCTTC. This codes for CASSYSGSEQFF.

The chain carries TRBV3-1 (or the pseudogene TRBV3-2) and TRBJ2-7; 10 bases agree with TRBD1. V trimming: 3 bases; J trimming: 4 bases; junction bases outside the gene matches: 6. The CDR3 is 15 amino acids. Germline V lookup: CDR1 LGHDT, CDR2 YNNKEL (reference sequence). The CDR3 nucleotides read TGTGCCAGCAGCCAGGCTCCGGGACAGGGGTACGAGCAGTACTTC. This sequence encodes CASSQAPGQGYEQYF.

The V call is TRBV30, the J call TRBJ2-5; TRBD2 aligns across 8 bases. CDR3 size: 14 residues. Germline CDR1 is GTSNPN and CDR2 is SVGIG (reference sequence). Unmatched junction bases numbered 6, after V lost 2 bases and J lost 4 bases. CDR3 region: CAWSYPSGRETQYF. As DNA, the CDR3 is TGTGCCTGGAGTTATCCGAGCGGGAGAGAGACCCAGTACTTC.

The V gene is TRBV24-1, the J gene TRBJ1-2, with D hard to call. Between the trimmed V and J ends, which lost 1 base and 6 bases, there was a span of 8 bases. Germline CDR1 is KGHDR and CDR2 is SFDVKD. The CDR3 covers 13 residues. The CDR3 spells CATSDLEFHGYTF. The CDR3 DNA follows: TGTGCCACCAGTGATTTAGAGTTCCATGGCTACACCTTC.

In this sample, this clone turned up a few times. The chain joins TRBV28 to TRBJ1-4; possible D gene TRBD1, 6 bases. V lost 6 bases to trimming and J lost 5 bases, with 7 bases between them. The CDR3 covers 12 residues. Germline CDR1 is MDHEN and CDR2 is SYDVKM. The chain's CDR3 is CASRGTNEKLFF. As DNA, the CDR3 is TGTGCCAGCAGAGGGACAAATGAAAAACTGTTTTTT.

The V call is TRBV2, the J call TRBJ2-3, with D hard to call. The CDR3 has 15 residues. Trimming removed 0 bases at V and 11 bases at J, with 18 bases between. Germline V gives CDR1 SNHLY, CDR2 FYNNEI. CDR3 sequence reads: CASSEARTPGSGQYF. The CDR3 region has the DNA TGTGCCAGCAGTGAAGCGAGAACTCCCGGTTCCGGGCAGTATTTT.

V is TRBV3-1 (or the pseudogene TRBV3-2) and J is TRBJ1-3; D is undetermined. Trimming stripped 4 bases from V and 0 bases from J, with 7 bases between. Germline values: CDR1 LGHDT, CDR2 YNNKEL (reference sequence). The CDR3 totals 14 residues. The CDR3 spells CASSLRSSGNTIYF. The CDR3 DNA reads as TGTGCCAGCAGCCTGAGGAGCTCTGGAAACACCATATATTTT.